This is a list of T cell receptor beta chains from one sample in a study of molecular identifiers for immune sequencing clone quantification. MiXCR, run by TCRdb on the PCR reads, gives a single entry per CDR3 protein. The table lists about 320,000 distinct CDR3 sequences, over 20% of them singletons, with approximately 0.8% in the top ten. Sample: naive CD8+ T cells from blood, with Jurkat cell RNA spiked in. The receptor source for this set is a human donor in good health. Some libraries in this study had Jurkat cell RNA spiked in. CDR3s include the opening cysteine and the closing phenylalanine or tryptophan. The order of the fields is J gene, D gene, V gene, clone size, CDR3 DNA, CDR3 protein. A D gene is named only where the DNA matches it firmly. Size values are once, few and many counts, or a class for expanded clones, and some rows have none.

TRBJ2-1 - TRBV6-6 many TGTGCCAGCAGTTACAGGGTTGATGAGCAGTTCTTC CASSYRVDEQFF
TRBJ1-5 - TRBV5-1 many TGCGCCAGCAGCTTGAAGCCCCAGCATTTT CASSLKPQHF
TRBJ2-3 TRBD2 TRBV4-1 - TGCGCCAGCAGCCAAGGTGGGACTAGCGGGGGGGAAGGCACAGATACGCAGTATTTT CASSQGGTSGGEGTDTQYF
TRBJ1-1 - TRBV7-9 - TGTGCCAGCAGCTTAGTTTCGGGCCGTGGGGGTTTCTTT CASSLVSGRGGFF
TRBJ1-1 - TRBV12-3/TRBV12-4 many TGTGCCAGCAGCCCCACTTTTTTCTTGAACACTGAAGCTTTCTTT CASSPTFFLNTEAFF
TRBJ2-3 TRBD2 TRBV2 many TGTGCCACCACTCTAGCGGGGGGCACAGATACGCAGTATTTT CATTLAGGTDTQYF
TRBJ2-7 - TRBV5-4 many TGTGCCAGCAGCTTGGAAAGTGCACAGTCCTACGAGCAGTACTTC CASSLESAQSYEQYF
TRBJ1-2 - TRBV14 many TGTGCCAGCAGCCAGGGAGGGAGCGGCTACACCTTC CASSQGGSGYTF
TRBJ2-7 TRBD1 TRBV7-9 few TGTGCCAGCAGCTCGGCAGAGGGACAGTACGACGAGCAGTACTTC CASSSAEGQYDEQYF
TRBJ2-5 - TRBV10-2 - TGCGCCAGCAGTGACGGCCGTACCGCCGGCCAGTACTTC CASSDGRTAGQYF
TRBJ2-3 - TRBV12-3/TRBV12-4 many TGTGCCAGCAGTTTATCGCTAGGGACTCAAGGGGATACGCAGTATTTT CASSLSLGTQGDTQYF
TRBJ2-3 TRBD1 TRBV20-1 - TGCAGTGCTAGAGTCACCGGGACAGGGAGCACAGATACGCAGTATTTT CSARVTGTGSTDTQYF
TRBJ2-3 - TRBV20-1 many TGCAGTGCTAGAGATATGGTCGCAGATACGCAGTATTTT CSARDMVADTQYF
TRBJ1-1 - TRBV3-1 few TGTGCCAGCAGCCCAGGGATAGCTGAAGCTTTCTTT CASSPGIAEAFF
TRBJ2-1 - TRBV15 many TGTGCCACCAGCAGAGCCAACTCTTACAATGAGCAGTTCTTC CATSRANSYNEQFF
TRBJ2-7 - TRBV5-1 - TGCGCCAGCAGCCCACCCCTTACCTACGAGCAGTACTTC CASSPPLTYEQYF
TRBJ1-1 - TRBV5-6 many TGTGCCAGCAGCTCGTATACAGGGCCGGGGAACACTGAAGCTTTCTTT CASSSYTGPGNTEAFF
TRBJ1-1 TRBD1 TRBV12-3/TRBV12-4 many TGTGCCAGCAGTCTCTGGGACAGTGAAGCTTTCTTT CASSLWDSEAFF
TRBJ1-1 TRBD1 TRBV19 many TGTGCCAGTAGTATCACAGGGGGGACTGAAGCTTTCTTT CASSITGGTEAFF
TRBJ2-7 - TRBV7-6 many TGTGCCAGCAGCTTAGCAAGCGGCACGTCCTACGAGCAGTACTTC CASSLASGTSYEQYF
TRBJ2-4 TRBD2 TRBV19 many TGTGCCAGTAATAGCGGGCCCAAAAACATTCAGTACTTC CASNSGPKNIQYF
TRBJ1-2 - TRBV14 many TGTGCCAGCAGCTCCGGGACACCTAACTATGGCTACACCTTC CASSSGTPNYGYTF
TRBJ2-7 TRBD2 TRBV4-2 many TGTGCCAGCAGCCAAGCCGTGACTAGCGGCTACGAGCAGTACTTC CASSQAVTSGYEQYF
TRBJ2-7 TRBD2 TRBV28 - TGTGCCAGCGGTTTAACCGGGACTAGCGGGACCTACGAGCAGTACTTC CASGLTGTSGTYEQYF